The next 10 T cell receptor beta chains were all read from a single sample in a study of T cell changes during pregnancy in multiple sclerosis. Libraries were prepared by immunoSEQ multiplex PCR; TCRdb keeps only in-frame clonotypes and omits some of them. In the table there are 15,000 to 25,000 clones, 88% of which are singletons. This sample comprised CD8+ T cells from peripheral blood mononuclear cells, obtained in the third trimester of pregnancy. These TCRs come from a female donor in good health, enrolled as a control in a pregnancy study.

This clone is classed as medium-sized (0.01 to 0.1%). V and J are TRBV7-2 and TRBJ2-3, with D uncertain. This CDR3 spans 12 amino acids. The V end was cut by 10 bases, the J end by 2 bases, with 10 bases between. Germline assignment: CDR1 SGHTA and CDR2 FQGNSA. CDR3 loop: CAIQTNTDTQYF. CDR3 nucleotide sequence: TGTGCCATACAGACAAACACAGATACGCAGTATTTT.

J is TRBJ2-7 and V is TRBV15, with 8 bases identical to TRBD2. This CDR3 contains 13 residues. Germline V gene lookup returns CDR1 LNHNV and CDR2 YYDKDF (reference sequence). After removal of 8 bases from V and 0 bases from J, the junction contained 3 bases not matched to a gene. The CDR3 coding sequence is TGTGCCACCTCCGGGACTAGCTCCTACGAGCAGTACTTC. Protein: CATSGTSSYEQYF.

The gene calls are TRBV7-9 and TRBJ1-4; tentative D call: TRBD1 (5 bases). This CDR3 region has 16 residues. Germline loops: CDR1 SEHNR, CDR2 FQNEAQ (reference sequence). V was cut by 4 bases and J by 4 bases, with 16 bases left in between. The CDR3 region is CASSSRYSGLNEKLFF. The CDR3 region has the DNA TGTGCCAGCAGCTCCCGCTACTCGGGACTTAATGAAAAACTGTTTTTT.

The chain has TRBV9 and TRBJ2-3; D possibly corresponds to TRBD1 (6 bases). Germline V gene lookup returns CDR1 SGDLS and CDR2 YYNGEE. The CDR3 has 14 amino acids. V lost 3 bases to trimming and J lost 4 bases, with 12 bases between them. The chain's CDR3 is CASSAGQGPDTQYF. The DNA for the CDR3 is TGTGCCAGCAGCGCCGGGCAGGGGCCAGATACGCAGTATTTT.

The V call is TRBV9, the J call TRBJ1-2; unclear D gene. Germline-derived CDR1 and CDR2 are SGDLS and YYNGEE. The CDR3 covers 14 residues. Deletions cut 1 base from V and 6 bases from J, with 13 bases between. CDR3 residues: CASSVFSSLNGYTF. CDR3 nucleotide sequence: TGTGCCAGCAGCGTATTCTCCAGTCTCAATGGCTACACCTTC.

The chain is built from TRBV19 and TRBJ2-1; 7 positions match TRBD1. The CDR3 runs 17 residues. The trim removed 4 bases at V and 6 bases at J, leaving 15 bases unmatched. CDR1 and CDR2 (germline): LNHDA, SQIVND (reference sequence). DNA for the CDR3: TGTGCCAGTAGTAGGCCAGGCACCGGGACAGCTTTCAATGAGCAGTTCTTC. Encoded protein: CASSRPGTGTAFNEQFF.

J is TRBJ2-5 and V is TRBV4-2, with 7 bases matching TRBD1. Losses at the gene ends were 5 bases for V and 5 bases for J; bases not matched to a gene: 11. The CDR3 has 15 residues. In germline, CDR1 is LGHNA, CDR2 YNFKEQ. CDR3 DNA sequence: TGTGCCAGCAGCGAGACAGGGAGTTTAGGGGAGACCCAGTACTTC. This codes for CASSETGSLGETQYF.

In this sample, this clone turned up once. The gene calls are TRBV5-1 and TRBJ1-1, with D perhaps matching TRBD1 (5 bases). This CDR3 is built from 16 residues. CDR1 SGHRS and CDR2 YFSETQ come from the germline V gene. V lost 0 bases and J 4 bases, leaving 16 bases between the germline ends. The CDR3 DNA is TGCGCCAGCAGCTTGGGGGGAGGGGCGAAGGGCACTGAAGCTTTCTTT. It is translated as CASSLGGGAKGTEAFF.

V usage is TRBV5-6 and J usage is TRBJ2-3, with a tentative D call TRBD1 (5 bases). The V end lost 2 bases, the J end lost 3 bases, and 7 bases lay between the germline ends. This CDR3 has 13 residues. Germline assignment: CDR1 SGHDT and CDR2 YYEEEE. In DNA, the CDR3 is TGTGCCAGCAGCTTTCAGGGAACAGATACGCAGTATTTT. This sequence encodes CASSFQGTDTQYF.

J is TRBJ2-3 and V is TRBV7-3; TRBD2 matches 12 bases. J was trimmed by 2 bases and V by 8 bases; bases with no gene match: 5. The length of the CDR3 is 15 residues. Germline lookup yields CDR1 SGHTA and CDR2 FQGTGA. In nucleotides, the CDR3 is TGTGCCAGCGCTAGACTAGCGGGAGCCACAGATACGCAGTATTTT. It specifies CASARLAGATDTQYF. The variable domain in full, with the rest retrieved from reference TRBV7-3 and TRBJ2-3, is GAGVSQTPSNKVTEKGKYVELRCDPISGHTALYWYRQSLGQGPEFLIYFQGTGAADDSGLPNDRFFAVRPEGSVSTLKIQRTERGDSAVYLCASARLAGATDTQYFGPGTRLTVL.